The text below deals with one TCR beta chain. This specimen belongs to a study of blood T cell repertoires in COVID-19. Study details: From the United States, Italy and Spain came samples of acute and convalescent COVID-19.

Original processing notes: Reference gene primers were amplified, and this amplification served to estimate nucleated cell counts. TCRdb's table, derived via immunoSEQ multiplex PCR, lists solely in-frame clones and lacks some. V and J calls and clone size follow that table, whereas D and trimming were derived from the DNA. The top ten hold more than 20% of the sample, which has 90,000 to 120,000 clones, roughly 80% seen once. The clonotype originates from a man aged 65 to 79 with active or convalescent COVID-19. The source material was peripheral blood.

CDR3 sequence reads: CASSPTGVGEKLFF. CDR3 coding DNA: TGTGCCAGCTCACCGACGGGGGTTGGGGAAAAACTGTTTTTT. The chain has TRBV18 and TRBJ1-4; D might be TRBD1 (5 bases). Germline assignment: CDR1 KGHSH and CDR2 LQKENI. The CDR3 is 14 residues long. The ends were cut back, 3 bases at V and 8 bases at J, with 13 bases in the middle. Full variable domain (rest looked up from reference TRBV18 and TRBJ1-4): NAGVMQNPRHLVRRRGQEARLRCSPMKGHSHVYWYRQLPEEGLKFMVYLQKENIIDESGMPKERFSAEFPKEGPSILRIQQVVRGDSAAYFCASSPTGVGEKLFFGSGTQLSVL.